A selection of T cell receptor beta chains follows, all from one sample in a study of T cell repertoires in cytomegalovirus infection. Antigens of these TCRs are unknown. One entry per CDR3 protein results from TCRdb running MiXCR on the reads. Among 150,000 to 200,000 distinct CDR3 sequences, 20% to 25% were seen once, and the ten largest hold 25%. This material consisted of CD8+ T cells from cultured PBMCs, taken from culture after CMV antigen stimulation. The receptors shown here come from a human donor in good health (CMV status not recorded). Some clones in this sample may be carry-over from other donors' samples. CDR3s include the opening cysteine and the closing phenylalanine or tryptophan. D genes are given only for firm matches. Only part of the rows carry a size: once, few, many, or a class if the clone is expanded.

J,size,D,V,DNA,CDR3
TRBJ1-6,-,-,TRBV7-8,TGTGCCAGCAGCTTAGAGTTGACGTGGGGGTCGAATCCTTTTTCACCCCTCCACTTT,CASSLELTWGSNPFSPLHF
TRBJ1-1,-,-,TRBV6-2/TRBV6-3,TGTGCCAGCAGTGGCAGGGAAAAGGCTGAAGCTTTCTTT,CASSGREKAEAFF
TRBJ2-7,few,TRBD2,TRBV27,TGTGCCAGCAGGGAAGCGGGGGTCTACGAGCAGTACTTC,CASREAGVYEQYF
TRBJ1-5,-,-,TRBV5-5,TGTGCCAGCAGGAGGGGGGATCAGAGAAATCAGCCCCAGCATTTT,CASRRGDQRNQPQHF
TRBJ2-3,few,-,TRBV7-8,TGTGCCAGCAGCTTAGAGAGCTATAGGGATACGCAGTATTTT,CASSLESYRDTQYF
TRBJ1-2,-,-,TRBV6-2/TRBV6-3,TGTGCCAGCGGAATACAGACTAACTATGGCTACACCTTC,CASGIQTNYGYTF
TRBJ2-4,-,-,TRBV28,TGTGCCAGCAGTTTATTGAGGGGGGCCAAAAACATTCAGTACTTC,CASSLLRGAKNIQYF
TRBJ2-1,few,TRBD2,TRBV2,TGTGCCAGCATCGGCGGGGGGGCCTACAATGAGCAGTTCTTC,CASIGGGAYNEQFF
TRBJ2-7,-,TRBD1,TRBV6-5,TGTGCCAGCAGTCTTACCCGCGACAGGGGACGGACCTACGAGCAGTACTTC,CASSLTRDRGRTYEQYF
TRBJ1-1,-,-,TRBV7-2,TGTGCCAGCAGCTTAGAGCCAGCAAACACTGAAGCTTTCTTT,CASSLEPANTEAFF
TRBJ1-1,-,-,TRBV9,TGTGCCAGCAGCGTCACTCAGAACACTGAAGCTTTCTTT,CASSVTQNTEAFF
TRBJ1-1,-,-,TRBV6-6,TGTGCCAGCGGGAGGGAATCCTTGAACACTGAAGCTTTCTTT,CASGRESLNTEAFF
TRBJ2-3,few,-,TRBV6-1,TGTGCCAGCGGGGAAGTGGGCACAGATACGCAGTATTTT,CASGEVGTDTQYF
TRBJ2-7,few,-,TRBV7-9,TGTGCCAGCTCTACTGCGACCTACGAGCAGTACTTC,CASSTATYEQYF
TRBJ1-1,few,-,TRBV7-9,TGTGCCAGCAGTCAACGGGGAGCTGAAGCTTTCTTT,CASSQRGAEAFF
TRBJ2-7,few,-,TRBV7-9,TGTGCCAGCAGCAAAATTTGGCGGGTCGGAGAGGACGAGCAGTACTTC,CASSKIWRVGEDEQYF
TRBJ2-1,-,TRBD2,TRBV19,TGTGCCAGTAGTGGACTAGCGGGGGTCTCCTACAATGAGCAGTTCTTC,CASSGLAGVSYNEQFF
TRBJ2-7,-,TRBD1,TRBV6-5,TGTGCCAGCGGAGACAGGGGTACCTACGAGCAGTACTTC,CASGDRGTYEQYF
TRBJ2-3,-,TRBD2,TRBV4-1,TGCGCCAGCAGGGAGGGCGGGGGAGTAGATACGCAGTATTTT,CASREGGGVDTQYF
TRBJ2-5,-,-,TRBV7-6,TGTGCCAGCGGGCGCAGGGTACAAGAGACCCAGTACTTC,CASGRRVQETQYF
TRBJ1-4,-,-,TRBV6-2/TRBV6-3,TGTGCCAGCAGTGAATTTGGGGGGGGAAGTGAAAAACTGTTTTTT,CASSEFGGGSEKLFF
TRBJ1-1,-,-,TRBV25-1,TGTGCCAGCAGCCCATTACAGATCCGAGGGCCGGGAACTGAAGCTTTCTTT,CASSPLQIRGPGTEAFF
TRBJ1-2,-,-,TRBV9,TGTGCCAGCAGCGTAGGGTCGGACTATGGCTACACCTTC,CASSVGSDYGYTF
TRBJ1-4,-,-,TRBV11-2,TGTGCCAGCAGCTTACCTCAGGGGAGGGGTGAAAAACTGTTTTTT,CASSLPQGRGEKLFF
TRBJ1-5,-,-,TRBV7-2,TGTGCCAGCAGCGCGACAGTATGGCCCCAGCATTTT,CASSATVWPQHF
TRBJ1-2,-,-,TRBV19,TGTGCCAGTAGTATCGGTCTGGATGGCTACACCTTC,CASSIGLDGYTF
TRBJ2-1,-,-,TRBV20-1,TGCAGTGCCGTTCCGGGGGTTAAATCAGTCAATGAGCAGTTCTTC,CSAVPGVKSVNEQFF
TRBJ1-1,few,-,TRBV7-3,TGTGCCAGCAGCCCAGGGGAATCGAACACTGAAGCTTTCTTT,CASSPGESNTEAFF
TRBJ2-5,few,-,TRBV20-1,TGCAGTGCTAGAAGGGCCGGACAGAGATCTCCCGGAGAGACCCAGTACTTC,CSARRAGQRSPGETQYF
TRBJ1-1,few,TRBD1,TRBV6-2/TRBV6-3,TGTGCCAGCAGAGCGACAGGGTCTGGGGCGTACGCTGAAGCTTTCTTT,CASRATGSGAYAEAFF
TRBJ1-2,-,TRBD1,TRBV12-3/TRBV12-4,TGTGCCAGCAGTCCCGGGACAGGGACGGGCGGCTACACCTTC,CASSPGTGTGGYTF